Below, 3 T cell receptor beta chains from the same sample are listed, as sequenced in a study of T cell responses to AZD1222 COVID-19 vaccine. The repertoire was sequenced with immunoSEQ multiplex PCR; TCRdb's copy has only in-frame clones and lacks some. The profile shows some 54,000 clones, 70% to 90% of them singletons. Here the sequenced sample was peripheral blood, taken on day 0 of AZD1222 vaccination. The receptors derive from an adult in good health.

The rearrangement uses TRBV11-2 and TRBJ2-2; no reliable D call. Trimming pared 5 bases from V and 5 bases from J, leaving 6 bases between. The CDR3 covers 12 residues. In germline, CDR1 is SGHAT, CDR2 FQNNGV. CDR3 residues: CASSPQTGELFF. CDR3 coding DNA: TGTGCCAGCAGCCCGCAAACCGGGGAGCTGTTTTTT.

This clone was observed a single time. CDR3 bases: TGCGCCAGCAGCTTGGCCGGGCAGGGCATCGGGTCACCCCTCCACTTT. Amino acids: CASSLAGQGIGSPLHF. The chain employs TRBV5-1 and TRBJ1-6; weak D call: TRBD1 (5 bases). The CDR3 has 16 amino acids. The V and J ends lost 0 bases and 10 bases respectively, with 17 bases between them. In germline, CDR1 is SGHRS, CDR2 YFSETQ. Full variable domain (rest looked up from reference TRBV5-1 and TRBJ1-6): KAGVTQTPRYLIKTRGQQVTLSCSPISGHRSVSWYQQTPGQGLQFLFEYFSETQRNKGNFPGRFSGRQFSNSRSEMNVSTLELGDSALYLCASSLAGQGIGSPLHFGNGTRLTVT.

The genes are TRBV9 and TRBJ1-1; D not resolved. The CDR3 spans 17 residues. The ends were cut back, 1 base at V and 5 bases at J, with 21 bases in the middle. CDR1 and CDR2 (germline): SGDLS, YYNGEE. This CDR3 reads CASSVQPRMISRTEAFF. For the CDR3, the DNA is TGTGCCAGCAGCGTACAGCCAAGGATGATTTCGAGGACTGAAGCTTTCTTT.